This T cell receptor beta chain was identified in a study of control samples from healthy donors and cancer patients. The CDR3 has 14 amino acids. The V and J ends lost 3 bases and 1 base respectively, with 9 bases between them. Germline CDR1 reads SEHNR; CDR2 reads FQNEAQ (reference sequence). TCRdb's copy holds only in-frame clones and misses some; the assay was immunoSEQ multiplex PCR. The repertoire holds more than 95,000 clones, with 83% as singletons. Sequences were obtained from blood. The chain couples TRBV7-9 to TRBJ1-1; D gene uncertain. The receptor was derived from a woman aged 45 to 65 in good health. This CDR3 reads CASSFDIQNTEAFF. The DNA for the CDR3 is TGTGCCAGCAGCTTCGACATCCAGAACACTGAAGCTTTCTTT.